Listed below are T cell receptor beta chains from one sample, sequenced in a study of shared clonotypes between healthy human individuals. Generated by immunoSEQ multiplex PCR, the TCRdb table keeps only in-frame clones and is missing some. Among nearly 1 million clones, around 80% were seen once, and the ten largest hold around 1.5%. The sequenced sample was memory CD4+ T cells sorted from blood. Source of these receptors: a man aged 18 to 35 in good health. CDR3s include the opening cysteine and the closing phenylalanine or tryptophan. D genes are given only for firm matches. Some rows mark clone size as missing; the rest say once, few, many or name a class of expanded clone.

V,size,D,J,length,CDR3,DNA
TRBV10-1,.,.,TRBJ1-4,12,CASRSDREKLFF,TGCGCCAGCAGATCCGACAGGGAAAAACTGTTTTTT
TRBV25-1,.,.,TRBJ2-6,16,CASSEYRSSGANVLTF,TGTGCCAGCAGTGAATATCGGTCCTCTGGGGCCAACGTCCTGACTTTC
TRBV6-6,once,.,TRBJ2-7,15,CASSYRIGAPYEQYF,TGTGCCAGCAGTTACCGGATAGGGGCCCCCTACGAGCAGTACTTC
TRBV10-2,.,.,TRBJ1-1,13,CASSGLTVTEAFF,TGCGCCAGCAGTGGCCTGACAGTAACTGAAGCTTTCTTT
TRBV28,.,.,TRBJ1-3,15,CASTSVGGLGNTIYF,TGTGCCAGCACCTCCGTGGGCGGTCTTGGAAACACCATATATTTT
TRBV9,once,.,TRBJ2-3,16,CASSVGAGEISRAQYF,TGTGCCAGCAGCGTAGGGGCAGGGGAAATTTCCCGCGCGCAGTATTTT
TRBV6-1,few,TRBD1,TRBJ1-2,13,CASSETGGYGYTF,TGTGCCAGCAGTGAGACAGGGGGCTATGGCTACACCTTC
TRBV6-1,.,.,TRBJ2-1,16,CASSEFTGISYNEQFF,TGTGCCAGCAGTGAATTTACAGGGATCTCCTACAATGAGCAGTTCTTC
TRBV18,few,TRBD2,TRBJ2-5,14,CASSPTSSSETQYF,TGTGCCAGCTCACCGACTAGCTCGTCAGAGACCCAGTACTTC
TRBV18,.,.,TRBJ1-1,12,CASSPMNTEAFF,TGTGCCAGCTCACCTATGAACACTGAAGCTTTCTTT
TRBV15,once,TRBD2,TRBJ2-1,15,CATSLGLDLLNEQFF,TGTGCCACCAGTCTGGGACTAGATTTACTCAATGAGCAGTTCTTC
TRBV18,few,.,TRBJ2-7,16,CASSPRAQGHSYEQYF,TGTGCCAGCTCACCACGGGCACAGGGCCATTCCTACGAGCAGTACTTC
TRBV15,.,.,TRBJ1-3,16,CATSTKRGEIGNTIYF,TGTGCCACCAGCACTAAAAGGGGGGAAATTGGAAACACCATATATTTT
TRBV9,.,.,TRBJ1-2,13,CASKDGGVGGYTF,TGTGCCAGCAAGGATGGAGGCGTGGGAGGCTACACCTTC
TRBV18,.,TRBD1,TRBJ1-6,16,CASSPPIDRGNSPLHF,TGTGCCAGCTCACCTCCAATCGACAGGGGGAATTCACCCCTCCACTTT
TRBV6-1,.,.,TRBJ2-2,11,CASSRSGELFF,TGTGCCAGCAGCCGGTCCGGGGAGCTGTTTTTT
TRBV29-1,.,TRBD2,TRBJ2-1,12,CSAKGLNNEQFF,TGCAGCGCCAAGGGACTAAACAATGAGCAGTTCTTC
TRBV2,.,.,TRBJ2-2,16,CASSEATSPLRGELFF,TGTGCCAGCAGTGAAGCGACCAGTCCGCTTAGGGGGGAGCTGTTTTTT
TRBV7-9,.,.,TRBJ1-2,15,CASSLSGKGTEGYTF,TGTGCCAGCAGCTTATCCGGCAAGGGAACGGAGGGCTACACCTTC
TRBV30,few,TRBD2,TRBJ2-5,19,CAWSVGVFGLAGVGETQYF,TGTGCCTGGAGTGTAGGGGTTTTCGGACTAGCGGGAGTGGGGGAGACCCAGTACTTC
TRBV19,.,.,TRBJ1-2,14,CASSPGTANYGYTF,TGTGCCAGTAGTCCCGGTACCGCGAACTATGGCTACACCTTC
TRBV10-3,.,TRBD2,TRBJ2-1,16,CAISESTSGRGNEQFF,TGTGCCATCAGTGAGTCGACTAGCGGGAGGGGGAATGAGCAGTTCTTC
TRBV5-5,.,.,TRBJ1-4,14,CASSLAWGPGKLFF,TGTGCCAGCAGCTTGGCCTGGGGGCCAGGAAAACTGTTTTTT
TRBV5-4,.,TRBD1,TRBJ1-2,15,CASSPGQGVSYGYTF,TGTGCCAGCAGCCCTGGACAGGGCGTGAGCTATGGCTACACCTTC
TRBV5-1,.,.,TRBJ2-1,14,CASSFGGKGNEQFF,TGCGCCAGCAGCTTCGGCGGTAAGGGCAATGAGCAGTTCTTC
TRBV7-9,.,.,TRBJ2-7,14,CASSQGAQIYEQYF,TGTGCCAGCAGCCAAGGAGCGCAAATCTACGAGCAGTACTTC
TRBV27,once,.,TRBJ2-5,9,CASTETQYF,TGTGCCAGCACAGAGACCCAGTACTTC
TRBV6-1,.,.,TRBJ1-3,15,CASSEASGIGNTIYF,TGTGCCAGCAGTGAAGCGTCGGGGATCGGAAACACCATATATTTT
TRBV28,.,TRBD2,TRBJ2-7,16,CASSLGSGGVPYEQYF,TGTGCCAGCAGTTTGGGTAGCGGGGGGGTCCCGTACGAGCAGTACTTC
TRBV28,.,.,TRBJ1-1,15,CASSTHRGMNTEAFF,TGTGCCAGCAGTACCCATAGGGGGATGAACACTGAAGCTTTCTTT
TRBV28,.,.,TRBJ2-2,16,CASSLGGSIIAGELFF,TGTGCCAGCAGTTTAGGTGGAAGTATTATCGCCGGGGAGCTGTTTTTT
TRBV27,.,.,TRBJ2-1,14,CASSFVGWGNEQFF,TGTGCCAGCAGTTTCGTGGGATGGGGGAATGAGCAGTTCTTC
TRBV28,.,.,TRBJ1-6,15,CASSFGDRKNSPLHF,TGTGCCAGCAGTTTCGGCGACAGAAAGAATTCACCCCTCCACTTT
TRBV6-5,.,TRBD2,TRBJ2-7,15,CASSYASGGAYEQYF,TGTGCCAGCAGTTACGCTAGCGGGGGGGCTTACGAGCAGTACTTC
TRBV5-1,.,.,TRBJ2-1,14,CASSRRGGPDEQFF,TGCGCCAGCAGCAGGAGGGGGGGCCCGGATGAGCAGTTCTTC
TRBV19,.,.,TRBJ1-1,17,CASSILAVGVQGTEAFF,TGTGCCAGTAGTATCTTAGCCGTAGGAGTCCAAGGGACTGAAGCTTTCTTT
TRBV29-1,.,.,TRBJ1-2,13,CSVLTGTNYGYTF,TGCAGCGTTCTGACAGGTACTAACTATGGCTACACCTTC
TRBV28,.,.,TRBJ2-3,14,CASSFGRATDTQYF,TGTGCCAGCAGTTTTGGTAGGGCGACAGATACGCAGTATTTT
TRBV6-6,.,.,TRBJ2-4,16,CASSYWGERTKNIQYF,TGTGCCAGCAGTTATTGGGGGGAGAGGACCAAAAACATTCAGTACTTC
TRBV5-1,.,.,TRBJ2-2,15,CASSFGQGNTGELFF,TGCGCCAGCAGCTTTGGGCAGGGGAACACCGGGGAGCTGTTTTTT
TRBV9,.,.,TRBJ2-3,14,CASSNGRSTDTQYF,TGTGCCAGCAGCAACGGACGGAGCACAGATACGCAGTATTTT
TRBV6-6,.,.,TRBJ2-7,12,CASSPIAYEQYF,TGTGCCAGCAGTCCCATAGCCTACGAGCAGTACTTC
TRBV2,.,.,TRBJ1-2,11,CASSDDYGYTF,TGTGCCAGCAGCGACGATTATGGCTACACCTTC
TRBV19,.,.,TRBJ2-3,13,CASSITYSDTQYF,TGTGCCAGTAGTATAACATATTCAGATACGCAGTATTTT
TRBV6-5,.,.,TRBJ2-7,14,CASSYSSRDYEQYF,TGTGCCAGCAGTTATTCAAGCAGGGACTACGAGCAGTACTTC
TRBV5-1,.,.,TRBJ2-1,15,CASTLGGGDLHEQFF,TGCGCCAGCACCCTAGGAGGGGGGGACCTACATGAGCAGTTCTTC
TRBV4-1,.,.,TRBJ2-1,18,CASSQDGPRESSYNEQFF,TGCGCCAGCAGCCAAGATGGACCGAGGGAAAGCTCCTACAATGAGCAGTTCTTC
TRBV9,many,.,TRBJ1-1,13,CASRPVAHTEAFF,TGTGCCAGCAGGCCGGTCGCCCACACTGAAGCTTTCTTT
TRBV27,.,.,TRBJ2-5,14,CASSPGTWGETQYF,TGTGCCAGCAGTCCAGGGACCTGGGGGGAGACCCAGTACTTC
TRBV7-2,.,TRBD1,TRBJ1-3,18,CASSFSSTGGTYGNTIYF,TGTGCCAGCAGCTTCAGTTCGACAGGGGGAACTTATGGAAACACCATATATTTT
TRBV11-2,once,TRBD1,TRBJ2-7,13,CASSGRQGYEQYF,TGTGCCAGCAGCGGCAGACAGGGCTACGAGCAGTACTTC
TRBV7-2,.,TRBD2,TRBJ2-7,15,CASRPSGISRYEQYF,TGTGCCAGCAGACCCAGCGGGATTTCTCGATACGAGCAGTACTTC
TRBV7-9,.,.,TRBJ2-7,13,CASSLAPVYEQYF,TGTGCCAGCAGCTTAGCTCCGGTCTACGAGCAGTACTTC